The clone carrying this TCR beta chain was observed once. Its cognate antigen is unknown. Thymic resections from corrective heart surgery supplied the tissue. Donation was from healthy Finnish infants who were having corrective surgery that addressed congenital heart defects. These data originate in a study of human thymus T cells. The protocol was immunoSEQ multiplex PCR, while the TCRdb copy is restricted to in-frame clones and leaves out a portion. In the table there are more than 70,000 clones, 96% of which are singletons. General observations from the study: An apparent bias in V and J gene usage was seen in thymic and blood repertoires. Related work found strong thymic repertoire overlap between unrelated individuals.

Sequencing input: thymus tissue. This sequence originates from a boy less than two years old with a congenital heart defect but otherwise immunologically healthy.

CDR3 sequence: CASSLVPSRPYEQYF. The CDR3 region has the DNA TGTGCCAGCAGCTTAGTTCCTAGTCGTCCCTACGAGCAGTACTTC. The V gene is TRBV7-2, the J gene TRBJ2-7; D gene ambiguous. Per the germline V gene, CDR1 is SGHTA and CDR2 is FQGNSA. Trimming removed 1 base at V and 2 bases at J, with 12 bases between. The CDR3 is 15 amino acids.